This T cell receptor beta chain originates from a study of shared clonotypes between healthy human individuals. Notes on the study in general: For sorted subsets, rarefaction showed incomplete sequencing despite large depth.

The CDR3 length is 15 residues. Trimming removed 5 bases from V and 3 bases from J, with 17 bases in between. The germline gives CDR1 SGHNT, CDR2 YYREEE (reference sequence). An even split of each subset's genomic DNA across several immunoSEQ plates was performed. Each sorted subset replicate got 200 ng genomic DNA, 25,000 to 30,000 genomes. Profiled with immunoSEQ multiplex PCR; TCRdb holds only in-frame clones, not every one. Of 950,000 to 1,300,000 clones in the sample, about 80% were seen once. As concerns this clone: What it binds is unknown.

Sequences were obtained from memory CD4+ T cells sorted from blood. Subset of the sample: CD45RA-negative fraction. The chain joins TRBV5-4 to TRBJ1-2; D not certain. This TCR was recovered from a man younger than 35 in good health. The CDR3 loop is CASSLDAGPYYGYTF. DNA of the CDR3: TGTGCCAGCAGTCTAGACGCGGGCCCATACTATGGCTACACCTTC.